One and the same sample provided the 8 T cell receptor beta chains below, sequenced in a study of early T cells in non-severe SARS-CoV-2 infection. TCRdb re-derived calls from the 5' RACE reads in MiXCR, one entry per CDR3 protein. The table shows over 55,000 distinct CDR3 sequences, with about 12% occurring only once. The sample taken for sequencing was whole blood. The receptor set was obtained from an adult who was a healthcare worker with PCR-confirmed SARS-CoV-2 infection or an uninfected control (not recorded which).

This clonotype was detected many times. The chain is built from TRBV18 and TRBJ1-1, with D possibly being TRBD1 (6 bases). Trimming shortened V by 4 bases and J by 2 bases, and 8 bases separated the two germline ends. The CDR3 totals 13 residues. Germline CDR1 reads KGHSH; CDR2 reads LQKENI. CDR3 protein: CASSRGANTEAFF. In nucleotides, the CDR3 is TGTGCCAGCTCACGGGGGGCCAACACTGAAGCTTTCTTT.

The chain links TRBV28 to TRBJ1-6; D not certain. Germline V gives CDR1 MDHEN, CDR2 SYDVKM. V lost 1 base, J lost 7 bases, and 5 bases lay in between. The CDR3 has 13 residues. The DNA of the CDR3 is TGTGCCAGCAGTTTATCTCAGAATTCACCCCTCCACTTT. It yields the protein CASSLSQNSPLHF.

V is TRBV29-1 and J is TRBJ1-4; no clear D. CDR3 size: 12 residues. Germline V gene lookup returns CDR1 SQVTM and CDR2 ANQGSEA. Trimming took 4 bases from V and 8 from J, leaving 11 bases between them. The CDR3 here is CSVGRDGEKLFF. The DNA for the CDR3 is TGCAGCGTTGGAAGGGATGGGGAAAAACTGTTTTTT.

This clonotype was seen repeatedly, ten times or more. This chain links TRBV7-3 with TRBJ1-2; TRBD1 agrees at 7 bases. CDR3 length: 15 residues. V shed 5 bases and J 3 bases; nucleotides not matched to a gene: 9. Germline-derived CDR1 and CDR2 are SGHTA and FQGTGA. In DNA form, the CDR3 reads TGTGCCAGCAGCCCGGGGCCGGGACAGTACTATGGCTACACCTTC. It specifies CASSPGPGQYYGYTF.

The chain links TRBV20-1 to TRBJ1-5, with a tentative D call TRBD1 (6 bases). Germline CDR1 reads DFQATT; CDR2 reads SNEGSKA (reference sequence). This CDR3 has 13 amino acids. V was pared by 6 bases and J by 5 bases, with 14 bases between. The CDR3 region is CSADRDIDQPQHF. DNA for the CDR3: TGCAGTGCGGACCGGGACATCGATCAGCCCCAGCATTTT.

This clonotype was detected ten times or more. The chain carries TRBV4-1 and TRBJ1-2, with TRBD1 matching over 9 bases. V gave up 1 base and J gave up 4 bases; unmatched junction bases: 4. This CDR3 region has 15 residues. The V gene's germline CDR1 is MGHRA and CDR2 YSYEKL. The chain's CDR3 is CASSQGTGAVYGYTF. The CDR3 nucleotides read TGCGCCAGCAGCCAAGGGACAGGGGCTGTCTATGGCTACACCTTC.

This clonotype was recorded a few times. The gene calls are TRBV20-1 and TRBJ2-4; D possibly corresponds to TRBD2 (5 bases). Per germline, CDR1 DFQATT and CDR2 SNEGSKA (reference sequence). Trimming stripped 1 base from V and 0 bases from J, with 13 bases between. This CDR3 comprises 16 residues. The chain's CDR3 is CSARGGRGKAKNIQYF. Written as DNA, the CDR3 is TGCAGTGCTAGAGGAGGGAGAGGAAAAGCCAAAAACATTCAGTACTTC.

The chain links TRBV12-3 or TRBV12-4 to TRBJ2-7, with 8 bases that match TRBD2. V lost 6 bases, J lost 0 bases, and 10 bases stayed unmatched. The CDR3 totals 16 residues. The CDR3 coding sequence is TGTGCCAGCAGCCCGATGCAGGGGACTAGCTCCTACGAGCAGTACTTC. It encodes CASSPMQGTSSYEQYF.